This entry lists 31 T cell receptor beta chains sequenced from one sample in a study of blood T cell repertoires in COVID-19. TCRdb keeps only in-frame clones here, not all; method: immunoSEQ multiplex PCR. Found here are hundreds of thousands of clones, around 88% of them singletons; the top ten hold under 7%. Sequences were obtained from PBMCs or T cells enriched from blood (not recorded which). The receptor set was obtained from a woman aged 35 to 49 who had recovered from COVID-19.

The chain joins TRBV7-2 to TRBJ1-2, with 11 bases lining up with TRBD1. The CDR3 totals 16 residues. With V trimmed by 1 base and J by 3 bases, 4 bases remained unmatched. Germline V lookup: CDR1 SGHTA, CDR2 FQGNSA. For the CDR3, the DNA is TGTGCCAGCAGCTTAGTTCCGGGACAGGGGGACTATGGCTACACCTTC. Protein: CASSLVPGQGDYGYTF.

This clone occurred once. The chain has TRBV29-1 and TRBJ2-5; 12 positions match TRBD2. The CDR3 covers 13 residues. The germline CDR1 and CDR2 sequences are SQVTM and ANQGSEA. Trimming cost V 4 bases and J 5 bases; bases outside gene matches: 2. CDR3 nucleotides: TGCAGCGTTGGGACTAGCGGGATTGAGACCCAGTACTTC. It encodes CSVGTSGIETQYF.

This clone was observed a single time. The rearrangement uses TRBV5-1 and TRBJ2-7, with D possibly matching TRBD2 (5 bases). Per germline, CDR1 SGHRS and CDR2 YFSETQ. The CDR3 length is 13 residues. V lost 5 bases and J lost 0, with 9 bases in between. The CDR3 DNA reads TGCGCCAGCAGACCCACTAGCTCCTACGAGCAGTACTTC. This translates into CASRPTSSYEQYF.

The chain links TRBV28 to TRBJ2-4; 7 bases are a match to TRBD1. After removal of 6 bases from V and 4 bases from J, the junction contained 6 bases not matched to a gene. The CDR3 spans 14 residues. Germline CDR1 and CDR2: MDHEN and SYDVKM. The CDR3 coding sequence is TGTGCCAGCAGCCAGGGACAGCAGAAAAACATTCAGTACTTC. It translates to CASSQGQQKNIQYF.

The chain has TRBV24-1 and TRBJ1-5; 9 bases map to TRBD1. Germline loops: CDR1 KGHDR, CDR2 SFDVKD. After removal of 4 bases from V and 3 bases from J, the junction contained 6 bases not matched to a gene. The CDR3 totals 16 residues. In DNA form, the CDR3 reads TGTGCCACCAGTGACGCCGGGACAGGGTCCAATCAGCCCCAGCATTTT. It encodes CATSDAGTGSNQPQHF.

The CDR3 here is CSVQYEELDTQYF. CDR3 DNA sequence: TGCAGCGTTCAATACGAGGAGTTGGATACGCAGTATTTT. The chain joins TRBV29-1 to TRBJ2-3; no reliable D call. In germline, CDR1 is SQVTM, CDR2 ANQGSEA. The CDR3 covers 13 residues. With 5 bases removed from V and 6 bases from J, the gap between germline ends came to 15 bases.

The chain recombines TRBV6-2 or TRBV6-3 with TRBJ2-1, with D perhaps matching TRBD2 (5 bases). There are 14 residues in the CDR3. Germline loops: CDR1 MNHEY, CDR2 SVGEGT. The V gene lost 2 bases and the J gene lost 9 bases, with 14 bases spanning the gap. DNA of the CDR3: TGTGCCAGCAGTTACCCATTCGACCGGGGTGAGCAGTTCTTC. Protein sequence: CASSYPFDRGEQFF.

This chain connects TRBV27 to TRBJ2-1; 11 bases are a match to TRBD2. CDR1 MNHEY and CDR2 SMNVEV come from the germline V gene (reference sequence). The CDR3 covers 15 residues. Trimming removed 6 bases from V and 4 bases from J; junction bases left unmatched: 5. CDR3 amino acids: CASRGGLAAYNEQFF. The CDR3 bases are TGTGCCAGCAGGGGGGGACTAGCGGCGTACAATGAGCAGTTCTTC.

The J gene is TRBJ2-6, the V gene TRBV24-1; 9 positions match TRBD1. Trimming cost V 9 bases and J 0 bases; bases outside gene matches: 5. This CDR3 comprises 16 residues. Per germline, CDR1 KGHDR and CDR2 SFDVKD. CDR3 in DNA: TGTGCCACCGCCGGGACAGGGTTCTCTGGGGCCAACGTCCTGACTTTC. Encoded protein: CATAGTGFSGANVLTF.

This clone was observed a handful of times. The chain combines TRBV28 with TRBJ1-4; D unclear. Germline CDR1 reads MDHEN; CDR2 reads SYDVKM. This CDR3 spans 14 amino acids. The V and J ends lost 5 bases and 7 bases respectively, with 14 bases between them. The CDR3 DNA reads as TGTGCCAGCAGTCCCCCCGGGTATGGTGAAAAACTGTTTTTT. The encoded protein is CASSPPGYGEKLFF.

This clone turned up a few times. This rearrangement joins TRBV11-2 to TRBJ1-6; TRBD1 matches 7 bases. Germline assignment: CDR1 SGHAT and CDR2 FQNNGV. J lost 14 bases, V lost 2 bases, and 6 bases had no gene match. This CDR3 region has 13 residues. The CDR3 DNA sequence: TGTGCCAGCAGCTTAACTACAGGGGACACCCTCCACTTT. Translated, it gives CASSLTTGDTLHF.

The CDR3 region is CASSLSAGGAANEKLFF. CDR3 sequence (DNA): TGTGCCAGCAGCTTAAGTGCTGGGGGCGCGGCTAATGAAAAACTGTTTTTT. V and J are TRBV4-2 and TRBJ1-4; possibly TRBD1 for D (6 bases). Germline V gives CDR1 LGHNA, CDR2 YNFKEQ. The germline V and J ends were trimmed by 5 bases and 3 bases, with 19 bases remaining between them. This CDR3 contains 17 residues.

The V and J genes are TRBV27 and TRBJ2-1, with 12 bases identical to TRBD2. The ends lost 5 bases at V and 6 bases at J; junction bases unmatched: 5. Per germline, CDR1 MNHEY and CDR2 SMNVEV (reference sequence). The CDR3 runs to 15 residues. The CDR3 DNA follows: TGTGCCAGCAGTCTACGGGGACTAGCGGGCAATGAGCAGTTCTTC. This translates into CASSLRGLAGNEQFF.

The V and J genes are TRBV2 and TRBJ2-3; weak D call: TRBD1 (6 bases). CDR1 is SNHLY, CDR2 FYNNEI, per germline. This CDR3 region has 15 residues. V lost 4 bases and J lost 5, with 16 bases in between. CDR3 bases: TGTGCCAGCAGTGGGACAGACCTAGTCAGAGATACGCAGTATTTT. It yields the protein CASSGTDLVRDTQYF.

V is TRBV19 and J is TRBJ2-2, with TRBD1 matching 10 bases. This CDR3 contains 16 residues. The J segment lost 5 bases and the V segment lost 6 bases, leaving 9 bases of the junction unmatched. Looked up from germline, CDR1 is LNHDA and CDR2 is SQIVND (reference sequence). CDR3 DNA sequence: TGTGCCAGTAGAACCGGGACAGGGGAGGGAACCGGGGAGCTGTTTTTT. Encoded protein: CASRTGTGEGTGELFF.

The J gene is TRBJ1-1, the V gene TRBV15; no reliable D call. V was shortened by 0 bases and J by 12 bases, with 11 bases between the two germline ends. The CDR3 consists of 12 residues. CDR1 is LNHNV and CDR2 is YYDKDF in the germline V gene (reference sequence). CDR3 sequence (DNA): TGTGCCACCAGCAGAGATTTTGAGGCATCTTTCTTT. It is translated as CATSRDFEASFF.

The chain couples TRBV18 to TRBJ2-1; the D is unclear. CDR3 length: 14 amino acids. Germline V lookup: CDR1 KGHSH, CDR2 LQKENI. The V and J ends lost 0 bases and 3 bases respectively, with 6 bases between them. The CDR3 region is CASSPPPVYNEQFF. The CDR3 nucleotides are TGTGCCAGCTCACCACCCCCCGTCTACAATGAGCAGTTCTTC.

The chain links TRBV3-1 (or the pseudogene TRBV3-2) to TRBJ2-7; 10 bases are shared with TRBD2. Germline V gene lookup returns CDR1 LGHDT and CDR2 YNNKEL (reference sequence). The junction had 10 bases not matched to a gene; V was cut back by 4 bases and J by 4 bases. This CDR3 is 16 amino acids long. CDR3 sequence (DNA): TGTGCCAGCAGCCTCGGGGCGGCTAGCGGGAGTTACGAGCAGTACTTC. Residues: CASSLGAASGSYEQYF.

The chain employs TRBV28 and TRBJ2-5, with TRBD2 as a possible D gene (7 bases). The germline CDR1 and CDR2 sequences are MDHEN and SYDVKM. V gave up 4 bases and J gave up 4 bases, with 16 bases separating them. The CDR3 covers 15 residues. The CDR3 sequence is CASSSQGGGGETQYF. CDR3 sequence (DNA): TGTGCCAGCAGTTCCCAAGGGGGAGGGGGAGAGACCCAGTACTTC.

The V gene is TRBV7-3, the J gene TRBJ2-6; 10 nucleotides align to TRBD1. The ends lost 4 bases at V and 2 bases at J; junction bases unmatched: 5. The CDR3 has 17 residues. CDR1 and CDR2 (germline): SGHTA, FQGTGA. CDR3 region: CASSSLGTGAGANVLTF. The CDR3, as DNA: TGTGCCAGCAGCTCCCTCGGGACAGGGGCTGGGGCCAACGTCCTGACTTTC.

There are a few counts of this clone. The rearrangement joins TRBV2 to TRBJ1-6; 9 bases map to TRBD1. Trimming removed 6 bases from V and 9 bases from J; junction bases left unmatched: 9. CDR1 and CDR2 from the germline V gene are SNHLY and FYNNEI. The CDR3 is made up of 15 amino acids. This chain's CDR3 is CASSPGQGSFSPLHF. The DNA of the CDR3 is TGTGCCAGCAGCCCGGGACAGGGATCGTTTTCACCCCTCCACTTT.

The chain combines TRBV7-2 with TRBJ1-2; weak D call: TRBD1 (6 bases). The CDR3 loop spans 15 amino acids. V dropped 4 bases and J dropped 0 bases, with 12 bases sitting between them. Germline-derived CDR1 and CDR2 are SGHTA and FQGNSA. CDR3 nucleotides: TGTGCCAGCAGCTCCGGGACATTCCCTAACTATGGCTACACCTTC. Protein: CASSSGTFPNYGYTF.

The chain joins TRBV7-8 to TRBJ1-4; unclear D gene. CDR1 and CDR2 (germline): SGHVS, FQNEAQ. V was pared by 1 base and J by 2 bases, with 8 bases between. The CDR3 extends over 15 amino acids. CDR3 loop: CASSLGLATNEKLFF. The DNA of the CDR3 is TGTGCCAGCAGCTTAGGTTTAGCGACTAATGAAAAACTGTTTTTT.

The J gene is TRBJ2-5, the V gene TRBV2; 8 nucleotides agree with TRBD1. CDR1 is SNHLY and CDR2 is FYNNEI in the germline V gene. The CDR3 loop spans 13 amino acids. V dropped 8 bases and J dropped 10; count of bases not matched to a gene: 12. The CDR3 DNA follows: TGTGCCAGCGGGGCGGACAGGGACCCCTACCAGTACTTC. Protein sequence: CASGADRDPYQYF.

This chain links TRBV27 with TRBJ1-5, with D uncertain. CDR1 and CDR2 (germline): MNHEY, SMNVEV (reference sequence). The V and J ends lost 6 bases and 0 bases respectively, with 21 bases between them. This CDR3 has 18 amino acids. The CDR3 bases are TGTGCCAGCAGCCTTAAGTCTAATGCGGGGTATAGCAATCAGCCCCAGCATTTT. It translates to CASSLKSNAGYSNQPQHF.

The V gene is TRBV18, the J gene TRBJ1-2; 11 nucleotides line up with TRBD1. Per germline, CDR1 KGHSH and CDR2 LQKENI. The CDR3 runs to 15 residues. J lost 14 bases, V lost 2 bases, and 13 bases had no gene match. The CDR3 is CASSPTLGQGAVRTF. The DNA of the CDR3 is TGTGCCAGCTCACCAACCCTCGGACAGGGGGCAGTAAGGACCTTC.

The chain recombines TRBV28 with TRBJ2-1; TRBD2 matches at 10 bases. Germline V gives CDR1 MDHEN, CDR2 SYDVKM. This CDR3 contains 15 residues. The V and J ends lost 6 bases and 8 bases, in that order; junction bases with no gene match: 10. CDR3 loop: CASRAIAGGWDEQFF. The CDR3 DNA reads as TGTGCCAGCAGGGCTATAGCGGGAGGCTGGGATGAGCAGTTCTTC.

The chain combines TRBV11-2 with TRBJ2-5; D is unresolved. Germline V gene data show CDR1 as SGHAT and CDR2 as FQNNGV. V was clipped by 5 bases and J by 5 bases, with 12 bases between them. The CDR3 length is 13 residues. CDR3 protein: CASSPTPGETQYF. The CDR3 DNA is TGTGCCAGCAGCCCCACCCCCGGTGAGACCCAGTACTTC.

V is TRBV7-9 and J is TRBJ2-1; 7 bases align to TRBD1. The CDR3 covers 15 residues. Germline CDR1 SEHNR, CDR2 FQNEAQ (reference sequence). The V gene end was trimmed by 7 bases and the J gene end by 0 bases; junction bases not matched to a gene: 6. The CDR3 DNA follows: TGTGCCAGCAACCTGGGACAGAGCTCCTACAATGAGCAGTTCTTC. It translates to CASNLGQSSYNEQFF.

The chain is built from TRBV18 and TRBJ2-7, with TRBD2 matching 9 bases. The germline V gene encodes CDR1 KGHSH and CDR2 LQKENI. The length of the CDR3 is 15 residues. V lost 2 bases, J lost 2 bases, and 4 bases stayed unmatched. The CDR3 coding sequence is TGTGCCAGCTCACCAATGGCTAGCGGGGCCTACGAGCAGTACTTC. Its protein is CASSPMASGAYEQYF.

The chain carries TRBV28 and TRBJ1-2; TRBD1 might be the D (6 bases). CDR3 size: 14 residues. Trimming shortened V by 5 bases and J by 4 bases, and 14 bases separated the two germline ends. Germline loops: CDR1 MDHEN, CDR2 SYDVKM. CDR3 sequence: CASSLRGPFYGYTF. The CDR3 nucleotides read TGTGCCAGCAGTCTCAGGGGACCCTTCTATGGCTACACCTTC.